The 8 T cell receptor beta chains presented below share a single source sample, sequenced in a study of CD8 T cells in ankylosing spondylitis. MiXCR, run by TCRdb on the 5' RACE reads, gives a single entry per CDR3 protein. The sample holds about 130,000 distinct CDR3 sequences, around 9% seen once. The sequencing sample was made of blood, either unsorted or a sorted T cell fraction (not recorded which). The receptors shown here come from a male donor with ankylosing spondylitis or in good health (not recorded which).

This clonotype was seen at least ten times. The chain joins TRBV12-3 or TRBV12-4 to TRBJ1-1; tentative D call: TRBD1 (6 bases). Trimming removed 1 base at V and 4 bases at J, with 7 bases between. CDR3 length equals 13 residues. For the CDR3, the DNA is TGTGCCAGCAGTTTAGACAGGGTCACTGAAGCTTTCTTT. It is translated as CASSLDRVTEAFF.

V is TRBV12-3 or TRBV12-4 and J is TRBJ2-7; no definite D call. This CDR3 comprises 14 residues. Between the trimmed V and J ends, which lost 3 bases and 1 base, there was a span of 10 bases. DNA for the CDR3: TGTGCCAGCAGTTTTTCCCCACAGTCCTACGAGCAGTACTTC. Its protein is CASSFSPQSYEQYF.

V and J are TRBV5-1 and TRBJ2-1; 12 bases fit TRBD2. The CDR3 has 20 amino acids. Per germline, CDR1 SGHRS and CDR2 YFSETQ. The J segment lost 6 bases and the V segment lost 2 bases, leaving 18 bases of the junction unmatched. CDR3 DNA sequence: TGCGCCAGCAGCTTAACCGGGACTAGCGGGTCCGCGATGGGGGGCAATGAGCAGTTCTTC. Translation: CASSLTGTSGSAMGGNEQFF. Variable domain in full (rest from reference TRBV5-1 and TRBJ2-1): KAGVTQTPRYLIKTRGQQVTLSCSPISGHRSVSWYQQTPGQGLQFLFEYFSETQRNKGNFPGRFSGRQFSNSRSEMNVSTLELGDSALYLCASSLTGTSGSAMGGNEQFFGPGTRLTVL.

At least ten counts were recorded for this clonotype. The chain uses TRBV24-1 and TRBJ2-5, with D uncertain. The germline gives CDR1 KGHDR, CDR2 SFDVKD. The CDR3 has 13 residues. Trimming removed 6 bases at V and 2 bases at J, with 9 bases between. CDR3 region: CATSTRRQETQYF. The CDR3 DNA is TGTGCCACCAGTACCAGACGACAAGAGACCCAGTACTTC.

The sample holds many counts of this clonotype. The chain has TRBV10-3 and TRBJ2-3; 16 nucleotides align to TRBD2. V trimming: 10 bases; J trimming: 2 bases; junction bases outside the gene matches: 9. Germline CDR1 ENHRY, CDR2 SYGVKD. This CDR3 spans 17 amino acids. The CDR3 region is CATSTGLAGGTTDTQYF. As DNA, the CDR3 is TGTGCCACCTCCACGGGACTAGCGGGAGGGACCACAGATACGCAGTATTTT.

This clonotype was counted many times. The CDR3 DNA reads TGTGCCAGCAGTTACTCGTCTTTTGCCTGGCCATACGAGCAGTACTTC. It translates to CASSYSSFAWPYEQYF. The chain couples TRBV6-2 or TRBV6-3 to TRBJ2-7; D gene unclear. V dropped 0 bases and J dropped 4 bases, with 16 bases sitting between them. In germline, CDR1 is MNHEY, CDR2 SVGEGT. The CDR3 sequence is 16 residues long.

This clonotype occurred many times. The V gene is TRBV27, the J gene TRBJ2-7; 8 nucleotides match TRBD1. Looked up from germline, CDR1 is MNHEY and CDR2 is SMNVEV (reference sequence). The CDR3 covers 12 residues. V was clipped by 8 bases and J by 3 bases; unmatched bases: 3. The CDR3 loop reads CASWGQVYEQYF. DNA of the CDR3: TGTGCCAGCTGGGGACAGGTCTACGAGCAGTACTTC.

This clonotype was seen repeatedly, ten times or more. The chain uses TRBV14 and TRBJ2-1; possible D gene TRBD1, 5 bases. Germline loops: CDR1 SGHDN, CDR2 FVKESK. V was cut by 4 bases and J by 10 bases, with 14 bases left in between. There are 13 residues in the CDR3. DNA for the CDR3: TGTGCCAGCAGCCCGCGGACAACCGGCGAGCAGTTCTTC. Translated: CASSPRTTGEQFF.